The rows below give T cell receptor beta chains drawn from one sample of a study of OX40 agonist ivuxolimab in advanced cancers. Clones were sequenced by immunoSEQ multiplex PCR, and TCRdb holds only the in-frame ones, with some missing. The sample yields 65,000 to 80,000 clones, over 80% seen once. This material consisted of CD4+ or CD8+ T cells sorted from blood, taken in a trial of the OX40 agonist ivuxolimab. Receptors were obtained from an adult with an advanced solid tumor such as melanoma, head and neck, liver or kidney cancer. The CDR3 runs from the conserved cysteine through the conserved F or W. D genes are given only for firm matches. Expanded clones are given a class, and other clones once, few, many or no size at all.

j_gene | v_gene | d_gene | abundance | CDR3aa | CDR3nt
TRBJ2-7 | TRBV6-6 | . | once | CASSSQGMRSYEQYF | TGTGCCAGCAGTTCTCAGGGGATGAGGTCCTACGAGCAGTACTTC
TRBJ1-1 | TRBV5-1 | . | . | CASSLGRRGPQDTEAFF | TGCGCCAGCAGCTTGGGCCGCAGAGGTCCCCAGGACACTGAAGCTTTCTTT
TRBJ1-1 | TRBV27 | . | . | CASSYNPFTGITEAFF | TGTGCCAGCAGTTACAACCCTTTCACAGGGATCACTGAAGCTTTCTTT
TRBJ1-1 | TRBV6-5 | . | . | CASSSNVAEAFF | TGTGCCAGCAGTTCCAACGTGGCTGAAGCTTTCTTT
TRBJ2-3 | TRBV6-1 | . | . | CASSVGGGTDTQYF | TGTGCCAGCAGTGTAGGGGGTGGCACAGATACGCAGTATTTT
TRBJ1-2 | TRBV7-2 | . | once | CASSLGDRLYGYTF | TGTGCCAGCAGCTTGGGTGATCGACTATATGGCTACACCTTC
TRBJ2-2 | TRBV19 | . | . | CACAEAHLGELFF | TGTGCCTGCGCGGAGGCCCACCTCGGGGAGCTGTTTTTT
TRBJ1-1 | TRBV27 | . | . | CASTAPGTPNTEAFF | TGTGCCAGCACCGCACCCGGGACACCGAACACTGAAGCTTTCTTT
TRBJ2-3 | TRBV5-8 | . | . | CASSPRGADTQYF | TGTGCCAGCAGTCCCCGAGGGGCAGATACGCAGTATTTT
TRBJ1-4 | TRBV18 | . | . | CASSPPAGADEKLFF | TGTGCCAGCTCACCACCGGCAGGGGCGGATGAAAAACTGTTTTTT
TRBJ1-1 | TRBV28 | TRBD1 | . | CASSFGLSGQGANTEAFF | TGTGCCAGCAGTTTCGGGTTAAGTGGACAGGGGGCGAACACTGAAGCTTTCTTT
TRBJ2-3 | TRBV6-5 | . | . | CASSYSRGFPDTQYF | TGTGCCAGCAGTTACTCGAGGGGATTCCCAGATACGCAGTATTTT
TRBJ2-3 | TRBV29-1 | TRBD2 | . | CSGGLAGGSTDTQYF | TGCAGCGGGGGACTAGCGGGAGGAAGCACAGATACGCAGTATTTT
TRBJ2-7 | TRBV11-3 | TRBD2 | . | CASSPSQGGEQYF | TGTGCCAGCAGCCCCTCCCAGGGAGGGGAGCAGTACTTC
TRBJ2-7 | TRBV5-1 | TRBD2 | . | CASSLSGTYEQYF | TGCGCCAGCAGCTTGAGCGGGACCTACGAGCAGTACTTC
TRBJ2-3 | TRBV5-1 | . | . | CASSKTGRTDTQYF | TGCGCCAGCAGCAAAACCGGTAGGACAGATACGCAGTATTTT
TRBJ1-4 | TRBV7-8 | . | . | CASSLAGLTEKLFF | TGTGCCAGCAGCTTAGCCGGATTGACCGAAAAACTGTTTTTT
TRBJ2-2 | TRBV14 | TRBD2 | . | CASSQTRGRATGELFF | TGTGCCAGCAGCCAGACTCGGGGGAGGGCCACCGGGGAGCTGTTTTTT
TRBJ1-1 | TRBV7-8 | . | . | CASSLERTTEAFF | TGTGCCAGCAGCTTAGAGCGGACCACTGAAGCTTTCTTT
TRBJ2-1 | TRBV5-6 | . | few | CASSGGLFNEQFF | TGTGCCAGCAGCGGGGGACTCTTCAATGAGCAGTTCTTC
TRBJ2-1 | TRBV25-1 | TRBD2 | . | CASSEFTSGNYNEQFF | TGTGCCAGCAGTGAATTTACTAGCGGGAATTACAATGAGCAGTTCTTC
TRBJ2-1 | TRBV7-9 | TRBD2 | . | CASRAGLAGNYNEQFF | TGTGCCAGCAGGGCGGGACTAGCGGGGAACTACAATGAGCAGTTCTTC
TRBJ1-5 | TRBV6-5 | . | . | CASSYRGGVEPQHF | TGTGCCAGCAGTTACAGGGGGGGGGTGGAGCCCCAGCATTTT
TRBJ1-3 | TRBV6-1 | . | . | CASSESPLVGNTIYF | TGTGCCAGCAGTGAAAGCCCCCTCGTTGGAAACACCATATATTTT
TRBJ1-2 | TRBV2 | . | . | CASRHRDGYTF | TGTGCCAGCAGGCACAGGGATGGCTACACCTTC
TRBJ1-2 | TRBV5-1 | TRBD1 | . | CASRGLYGYTF | TGCGCAAGCAGGGGGTTGTATGGCTACACCTTC
TRBJ2-7 | TRBV5-6 | . | once | CASSSTETSYEQYF | TGTGCCAGCAGCTCGACAGAGACATCCTACGAGCAGTACTTC
TRBJ2-7 | TRBV18 | . | . | CASSSASEQYF | TGTGCCAGCTCGTCGGCTTCCGAGCAGTACTTC
TRBJ2-5 | TRBV5-1 | . | . | CASSLSGILETQYF | TGCGCCAGCAGCTTGTCAGGGATATTGGAGACCCAGTACTTC
TRBJ2-7 | TRBV6-6 | TRBD2 | . | CGGSGSRNEQYF | TGTGGGGGTAGCGGGAGCCGGAACGAGCAGTACTTC
TRBJ1-1 | TRBV2 | . | . | CASSRAQIAEAFF | TGTGCCAGCAGCAGGGCCCAAATCGCTGAAGCTTTCTTT
TRBJ2-5 | TRBV7-2 | TRBD2 | . | CASTPRASGQETQYF | TGTGCCAGCACCCCCCGAGCTAGCGGGCAAGAGACCCAGTACTTC
TRBJ2-3 | TRBV14 | . | . | CASSRTGKVWADTQYF | TGTGCCAGCAGCCGAACAGGGAAGGTATGGGCAGATACGCAGTATTTT
TRBJ1-5 | TRBV15 | . | once | CATSSQPNQPQHF | TGTGCCACCAGCTCCCAGCCCAATCAGCCCCAGCATTTT
TRBJ2-7 | TRBV29-1 | . | . | CSVEVGVGEQYF | TGCAGCGTTGAAGTGGGGGTAGGCGAGCAGTACTTC
TRBJ2-1 | TRBV5-4 | TRBD2 | . | CASSSDLAGEIYNEQFF | TGTGCCAGCAGCTCCGATCTAGCGGGTGAGATCTACAATGAGCAGTTCTTC
TRBJ2-2 | TRBV6-5 | TRBD2 | . | CASSTSGNTGELFF | TGTGCCAGCAGTACTAGCGGGAACACCGGGGAGCTGTTTTTT
TRBJ1-4 | TRBV9 | . | . | CASSPGTGLGEKLFF | TGTGCCAGCAGCCCAGGGACGGGCCTCGGAGAAAAACTGTTTTTT
TRBJ2-7 | TRBV29-1 | . | . | CSVDTGSYEQYF | TGCAGCGTTGACACAGGGAGCTACGAGCAGTACTTC
TRBJ2-1 | TRBV9 | . | . | CASSVAASAYNEQFF | TGTGCCAGCAGCGTAGCGGCTAGCGCGTACAATGAGCAGTTCTTC
TRBJ2-5 | TRBV6-1 | . | . | CASSLYQETQYF | TGTGCCAGCTCCCTGTACCAAGAGACCCAGTACTTC